Listed below are T cell receptor beta chains from one sample, sequenced in a study of regulatory T cells in long-lasting Graves disease. A single record per CDR3 protein comes from TCRdb applying MiXCR to the multiplex PCR reads. The profile covers over 350,000 distinct CDR3 sequences, with approximately 15% appearing a single time and about 15% taken by the ten largest. These same records also appear under a second study, on T cells in Graves' hyperthyroidism and ophthalmopathy.

The sample in question was peripheral blood mononuclear cells (PBMCs), obtained at new diagnosis, from a patient treated with antithyroid drugs. All receptors derive from a woman aged 45-65 years with Graves disease. Each CDR3 is given with its conserved first and last residue. Fields, in order: clone size, D gene, J gene, V gene, CDR3 protein, CDR3 DNA. D genes are given only for firm matches. Clone size is shown for a subset of rows, as once, few, many or a class of expanded clone.

clone size: -; D gene: -; J gene: TRBJ2-1; V gene: TRBV28; CDR3 protein: CASRGGQGGPYNEQFF; CDR3 DNA: TGTGCCAGCAGGGGGGGGCAGGGTGGTCCCTACAATGAGCAGTTCTTC
clone size: many; D gene: TRBD2; J gene: TRBJ2-1; V gene: TRBV28; CDR3 protein: CASSGTSGAYNEQFF; CDR3 DNA: TGTGCCAGCAGCGGGACTAGCGGGGCCTACAATGAGCAGTTCTTC
clone size: -; D gene: -; J gene: TRBJ2-1; V gene: TRBV18; CDR3 protein: CASSPPFVPSTYNEQFF; CDR3 DNA: TGTGCCAGCTCACCACCATTTGTACCCTCCACCTACAATGAGCAGTTCTTC
clone size: many; D gene: -; J gene: TRBJ2-1; V gene: TRBV6-2/TRBV6-3; CDR3 protein: CASNPDSPLRINEQFF; CDR3 DNA: TGTGCCAGCAACCCGGACTCTCCCTTGCGTATCAATGAGCAGTTCTTC
clone size: few; D gene: -; J gene: TRBJ2-5; V gene: TRBV5-1; CDR3 protein: CASSSAGQNQETQYF; CDR3 DNA: TGCGCCAGCAGCTCCGCCGGACAGAACCAAGAGACCCAGTACTTC
clone size: few; D gene: -; J gene: TRBJ2-5; V gene: TRBV19; CDR3 protein: CASNDGGTRGTQYF; CDR3 DNA: TGTGCCAGTAACGACGGAGGCACGCGGGGGACCCAGTACTTC
clone size: -; D gene: -; J gene: TRBJ1-2; V gene: TRBV4-1; CDR3 protein: CASTLTIRGGRNYGYTF; CDR3 DNA: TGCGCCAGCACCCTCACTATACGTGGGGGAAGGAACTATGGCTACACCTTC
clone size: -; D gene: -; J gene: TRBJ2-7; V gene: TRBV4-1; CDR3 protein: CASSQVGGPDEQYF; CDR3 DNA: TGTGCCAGCAGCCAAGTGGGGGGCCCTGACGAGCAGTACTTC
clone size: many; D gene: -; J gene: TRBJ2-3; V gene: TRBV11-2; CDR3 protein: CASSFSNPTTDTQYF; CDR3 DNA: TGTGCCAGCAGCTTCAGCAATCCAACCACAGATACGCAGTATTTT
clone size: many; D gene: -; J gene: TRBJ1-6; V gene: TRBV2; CDR3 protein: CASTGSSYNSPLHF; CDR3 DNA: TGTGCCAGCACAGGGAGCTCCTATAATTCACCCCTCCACTTT
clone size: many; D gene: -; J gene: TRBJ1-2; V gene: TRBV5-1; CDR3 protein: CASSLLGSADGYTF; CDR3 DNA: TGCGCCAGCAGCCTACTTGGGAGCGCCGATGGCTACACCTTC
clone size: many; D gene: TRBD2; J gene: TRBJ2-1; V gene: TRBV27; CDR3 protein: CASSTGLAGVDEQFF; CDR3 DNA: TGTGCCAGCAGCACTGGACTAGCGGGAGTCGATGAGCAGTTCTTC
clone size: many; D gene: TRBD1; J gene: TRBJ2-3; V gene: TRBV7-8; CDR3 protein: CASSVGTGTTDTQYF; CDR3 DNA: TGTGCCAGCAGCGTCGGGACAGGGACCACAGATACGCAGTATTTT
clone size: many; D gene: TRBD1; J gene: TRBJ1-1; V gene: TRBV2; CDR3 protein: CASSRQGSDTEAFF; CDR3 DNA: TGTGCCAGCAGTCGACAGGGGAGTGACACTGAAGCTTTCTTT
clone size: -; D gene: -; J gene: TRBJ2-1; V gene: TRBV9; CDR3 protein: CASSINSGNEQFF; CDR3 DNA: TGTGCCAGCAGCATAAATAGCGGCAATGAGCAGTTCTTC
clone size: many; D gene: TRBD1; J gene: TRBJ1-1; V gene: TRBV5-4; CDR3 protein: CASREGQGRNTEAFF; CDR3 DNA: TGTGCCAGCAGGGAGGGACAGGGAAGGAACACTGAAGCTTTCTTT
clone size: -; D gene: -; J gene: TRBJ1-2; V gene: TRBV14; CDR3 protein: CASRPMTGTVNYGYTF; CDR3 DNA: TGTGCCAGCAGACCCATGACCGGGACGGTGAACTATGGCTACACCTTC
clone size: many; D gene: -; J gene: TRBJ2-7; V gene: TRBV28; CDR3 protein: CASSLGGNYEQYF; CDR3 DNA: TGTGCCAGCAGTTTAGGGGGAAACTACGAGCAGTACTTC
clone size: few; D gene: -; J gene: TRBJ2-7; V gene: TRBV11-2; CDR3 protein: CASSLGPGFNEQYF; CDR3 DNA: TGTGCCAGCAGCTTAGGTCCCGGGTTCAACGAGCAGTACTTC
clone size: -; D gene: -; J gene: TRBJ2-6; V gene: TRBV11-1; CDR3 protein: CASSLTTGISGANVLTF; CDR3 DNA: TGTGCCAGCAGCTTAACAACAGGGATCTCTGGGGCCAACGTCCTGACTTTC
clone size: many; D gene: -; J gene: TRBJ2-3; V gene: TRBV12-3/TRBV12-4; CDR3 protein: CASSLAGEGAQYF; CDR3 DNA: TGTGCCAGCAGTTTAGCTGGGGAAGGAGCGCAGTATTTT
clone size: many; D gene: TRBD2; J gene: TRBJ2-7; V gene: TRBV20-1; CDR3 protein: CSAPGGYEQYF; CDR3 DNA: TGCAGTGCCCCGGGGGGCTACGAGCAGTACTTC
clone size: few; D gene: TRBD2; J gene: TRBJ2-7; V gene: TRBV19; CDR3 protein: CASSRLAEQPYEQYF; CDR3 DNA: TGTGCCAGTAGTAGACTAGCGGAACAACCTTACGAGCAGTACTTC
clone size: many; D gene: -; J gene: TRBJ1-1; V gene: TRBV3-1; CDR3 protein: CASSQDYRADTEAFF; CDR3 DNA: TGTGCCAGCAGCCAAGATTACAGGGCGGACACTGAAGCTTTCTTT
clone size: -; D gene: -; J gene: TRBJ1-2; V gene: TRBV5-1; CDR3 protein: CASSPGIRANYGYTF; CDR3 DNA: TGCGCCAGCAGCCCTGGGATCCGGGCCAACTATGGCTACACCTTC
clone size: -; D gene: -; J gene: TRBJ2-3; V gene: TRBV29-1; CDR3 protein: CSVEAGGTDTQYF; CDR3 DNA: TGCAGCGTTGAGGCAGGGGGCACAGATACGCAGTATTTT
clone size: many; D gene: -; J gene: TRBJ1-1; V gene: TRBV7-8; CDR3 protein: CASSLDAIKLGSNTEAFF; CDR3 DNA: TGTGCCAGCAGCTTAGATGCCATCAAGCTGGGCTCGAACACTGAAGCTTTCTTT
clone size: many; D gene: -; J gene: TRBJ1-5; V gene: TRBV6-5; CDR3 protein: CASSYSGDNNQPQHF; CDR3 DNA: TGTGCCAGCAGTTACTCTGGGGACAATAATCAGCCCCAGCATTTT
clone size: few; D gene: -; J gene: TRBJ1-3; V gene: TRBV11-2; CDR3 protein: CASSQDTYSGNTIYF; CDR3 DNA: TGTGCCAGCAGCCAGGACACCTACTCTGGAAACACCATATATTTT